Listed below are T cell receptor beta chains from one sample, sequenced in a study of Graves' ophthalmopathy and Graves' hyperthyroidism. In TCRdb, the multiplex PCR reads were re-called with MiXCR into one record per CDR3 protein. Seen here are around 1,000,000 distinct CDR3 sequences, 35% to 45% observed once, and the top ten hold roughly 10%. The sample consisted of peripheral blood or thyroid tissue (not recorded which). All receptors derive from an adult man with Graves' hyperthyroidism. The CDR3 runs from the conserved cysteine through the conserved F or W. The D gene is left open where the match is weak. Size is omitted from some rows. Given values are once, few, many or a class for expanded clones.

d_call clone_size j_call v_call cdr3_aa cdr3_nt
NA few TRBJ1-1 TRBV12-3/TRBV12-4 CASSFLGGHTEAFF TGTGCCAGCAGTTTTCTAGGGGGGCACACTGAAGCTTTCTTT
NA NA TRBJ1-1 TRBV29-1 CSVDPGRPNTEAFF TGCAGCGTTGATCCAGGGAGGCCCAACACTGAAGCTTTCTTT
NA many TRBJ2-5 TRBV20-1 CSARRTSYKETQYF TGCAGTGCTAGACGCACTAGCTATAAAGAGACCCAGTACTTC
NA NA TRBJ2-2 TRBV6-6 CASRAELPNTGELFF TGTGCCAGCAGGGCGGAATTGCCGAACACCGGGGAGCTGTTTTTT
NA NA TRBJ1-2 TRBV10-3 CASSYTRATNYGYTF TGTGCCAGCAGTTACACTCGAGCAACTAACTATGGCTACACCTTC
NA many TRBJ1-2 TRBV6-5 CASHSPGGYTF TGTGCCAGCCACTCGCCCGGGGGCTACACCTTC
NA few TRBJ2-7 TRBV11-2 CASSQGRNDVYEQYF TGTGCCAGCAGCCAGGGACGCAACGACGTTTACGAGCAGTACTTC
TRBD2 many TRBJ2-5 TRBV7-2 CASSSAGLAGFHQETQYF TGTGCCAGCAGCTCGGCGGGACTAGCGGGATTTCACCAAGAGACCCAGTACTTC
TRBD2 few TRBJ2-7 TRBV2 CASKTSGTSSYEQYF TGTGCCAGCAAAACTAGCGGGACGAGCTCCTACGAGCAGTACTTC
TRBD1 many TRBJ1-5 TRBV6-6 CASSSRQGSQPQHF TGTGCCAGCAGTTCTAGACAGGGGAGCCAGCCCCAGCATTTT
NA NA TRBJ2-7 TRBV20-1 CSATPAGSYEQYF TGCAGTGCTACCCCAGCGGGCTCCTACGAGCAGTACTTC
NA many TRBJ1-1 TRBV10-3 CAISESSGPAAFF TGTGCCATCAGTGAGTCGAGCGGGCCGGCCGCTTTCTTT
NA NA TRBJ2-3 TRBV29-1 CSVEVGSSLTDTQYF TGCAGCGTTGAAGTAGGCAGTTCCCTAACAGATACGCAGTATTTT
NA many TRBJ1-2 TRBV9 CASSGGITNYGYTF TGTGCCAGCAGCGGCGGGATCACAAACTATGGCTACACCTTC
NA NA TRBJ2-6 TRBV7-2 CASSLDTRTRANVLTF TGTGCCAGCAGCTTAGACACACGGACGAGGGCCAACGTCCTGACTTTC
NA NA TRBJ2-2 TRBV9 CASSVSGSKGELFF TGTGCCAGCAGCGTGTCGGGCTCCAAAGGGGAGCTGTTTTTT
NA once TRBJ2-5 TRBV20-1 CSARDQVDRETQYF TGCAGTGCTAGAGATCAAGTGGACAGAGAGACCCAGTACTTC
TRBD1 NA TRBJ2-5 TRBV24-1 CATSDATGVVQETQYF TGTGCCACCAGTGACGCGACAGGGGTGGTCCAAGAGACCCAGTACTTC
TRBD1 NA TRBJ1-2 TRBV5-5 CASSFGQGANYGYTF TGTGCCAGCAGCTTTGGACAGGGGGCTAACTATGGCTACACCTTC
NA many TRBJ1-5 TRBV11-3 CASSDRQAGNQPQHF TGTGCCAGCAGCGATCGACAGGCGGGCAATCAGCCCCAGCATTTT
TRBD1 NA TRBJ1-3 TRBV29-1 CSVVPGGSGNTIYF TGCAGCGTTGTCCCAGGGGGTTCTGGAAACACCATATATTTT
NA NA TRBJ1-5 TRBV29-1 CSVEDRVGVEHF TGCAGCGTTGAAGACAGGGTCGGGGTCGAGCATTTT
NA few TRBJ1-5 TRBV24-1 CASSLGQDRGAQHF TGTGCCAGCAGTTTAGGCCAGGACCGAGGGGCCCAGCATTTT
NA many TRBJ1-4 TRBV10-3 CATSPRDPPEKLFF TGTGCCACGAGCCCCCGGGACCCTCCCGAAAAACTGTTTTTT
NA NA TRBJ2-7 TRBV25-1 CAISRQNVYEQYF TGTGCCATCTCAAGACAGAACGTCTACGAGCAGTACTTC
NA few TRBJ1-1 TRBV28 CASRVLGRPNTEAFF TGTGCCAGCAGGGTCCTAGGGAGGCCGAACACTGAAGCTTTCTTT
TRBD1 NA TRBJ1-1 TRBV20-1 CSASRGQGRNTEAFF TGCAGTGCTTCCAGGGGGCAGGGAAGGAACACTGAAGCTTTCTTT
NA few TRBJ1-2 TRBV27 CASSLRGRTDGYTF TGTGCCAGCAGTCTAAGGGGACGGACAGATGGCTACACCTTC
NA NA TRBJ1-4 TRBV5-1 CASSPRQGTPTGEELFF TGCGCCAGCAGCCCACGGCAGGGGACTCCAACGGGGGAAGAACTGTTTTTT
NA NA TRBJ1-5 TRBV6-5 CASSEYGDLDQPQHF TGTGCCAGCAGCGAATATGGCGATCTAGATCAGCCCCAGCATTTT
NA few TRBJ2-7 TRBV20-1 CSARDDDRTYEQYF TGCAGTGCTAGAGACGATGACAGGACCTACGAGCAGTACTTC
TRBD2 many TRBJ2-5 TRBV7-2 CASSPTSGSFETQYF TGTGCCAGCAGCCCGACTAGCGGGAGTTTTGAGACCCAGTACTTC
NA many TRBJ1-1 TRBV18 CASSPLDGGGTEAFF TGTGCCAGCTCACCACTGGACGGAGGAGGCACTGAAGCTTTCTTT
NA many TRBJ2-2 TRBV29-1 CSVAGNTNTGELFF TGCAGCGTTGCCGGGAATACGAACACCGGGGAGCTGTTTTTT
TRBD1 NA TRBJ2-1 TRBV4-1 CASSLRDSYNEQFF TGCGCCAGCAGCCTAAGGGACAGCTACAATGAGCAGTTCTTC
NA NA TRBJ2-2 TRBV7-2 CASRRSVGTGELFF TGTGCCAGCAGACGCAGTGTCGGCACCGGGGAGCTGTTTTTT
NA few TRBJ1-1 TRBV6-1 CASRAGLADTEAFF TGTGCCAGCAGGGCAGGGTTGGCGGACACTGAAGCTTTCTTT
NA NA TRBJ2-5 TRBV15 CATSEGTQYF TGTGCCACCAGCGAAGGGACCCAGTACTTC
NA NA TRBJ2-2 TRBV19 CASSTAGVRTGELFF TGTGCCAGTAGTACGGCAGGGGTAAGAACCGGGGAGCTGTTTTTT
NA NA TRBJ2-3 TRBV7-6 CASSLSQKGTDTQYF TGTGCCAGCAGCTTAAGTCAGAAGGGGACAGATACGCAGTATTTT
TRBD1 NA TRBJ1-1 TRBV5-1 CASSAQGQMNTEAFF TGCGCCAGCAGCGCACAGGGACAGATGAACACTGAAGCTTTCTTT